This is a list of T cell receptor beta chains from one sample in a study of shared clonotypes between healthy human individuals. The method was immunoSEQ multiplex PCR; TCRdb's version includes in-frame clones alone and lacks a portion of them. The repertoire has more than 2,000,000 clones, around 90% of them found once; the top ten carry more than 0.12%. Sequencing used naive CD4+ T cells sorted from blood. These receptor sequences come from a man aged 18 to 30 in good health. CDR3s include the opening cysteine and the closing phenylalanine or tryptophan. A D gene is named only where the DNA matches it firmly. A row's size may be missing; if present it is once, few, many or a size class.

>.|once|TRBV5-4|TRBJ2-7
CASSGTETYEQYF
TGTGCCAGCAGCGGTACGGAAACCTACGAGCAGTACTTC
>.|.|TRBV2|TRBJ2-2
CASSNDGGSVGELFF
TGTGCCAGCAGCAATGATGGGGGCTCGGTCGGGGAGCTGTTTTTT
>.|once|TRBV7-2|TRBJ1-2
CASSLALGPNYGYTF
TGTGCCAGCAGCTTAGCTCTGGGCCCGAACTATGGCTACACCTTC
>.|.|TRBV6-5|TRBJ1-5
CASSYGDGNQPQHF
TGTGCCAGCAGTTACGGGGACGGCAATCAGCCCCAGCATTTT
>.|.|TRBV10-3|TRBJ1-3
CAISERTDSGNTIYF
TGTGCCATCAGTGAAAGGACTGATTCTGGAAACACCATATATTTT
>.|.|TRBV18|TRBJ2-5
CASSPSGGPGKTQYF
TGTGCCAGCTCACCATCTGGCGGACCTGGGAAGACCCAGTACTTC
>TRBD1|.|TRBV10-2|TRBJ2-7
CASIPQAGGTYEQYF
TGCGCCAGCATTCCGCAGGCAGGGGGAACCTACGAGCAGTACTTC
>.|.|TRBV6-4|TRBJ1-5
CASSPEVDQPQHF
TGTGCCAGCAGCCCCGAAGTGGATCAGCCCCAGCATTTT
>.|.|TRBV29-1|TRBJ1-4
CSVAQGRDEKLFF
TGCAGCGTCGCACAGGGAAGGGACGAAAAACTGTTTTTT
>TRBD1|.|TRBV9|TRBJ2-3
CASSVAGGSSTDTQYF
TGTGCCAGCAGCGTGGCAGGGGGCTCTTCCACAGATACGCAGTATTTT